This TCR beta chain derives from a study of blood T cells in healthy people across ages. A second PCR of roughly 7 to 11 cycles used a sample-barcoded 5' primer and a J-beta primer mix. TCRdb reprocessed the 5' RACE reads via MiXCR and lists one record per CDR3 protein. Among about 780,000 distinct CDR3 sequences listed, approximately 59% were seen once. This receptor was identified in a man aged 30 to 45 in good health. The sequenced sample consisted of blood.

For the CDR3, the DNA is TGTGCCAGCAGCGGAGTGGACAGGGGAGGCTCTGAAGCTTTCTTT. The encoded protein is CASSGVDRGGSEAFF. The chain carries TRBV7-8 and TRBJ1-1, with TRBD1 matching over 9 bases. The length of the CDR3 is 15 residues. V lost 5 bases to trimming and J lost 6 bases; unmatched junction nucleotides: 10. Germline V gene data show CDR1 as SGHVS and CDR2 as FQNEAQ.